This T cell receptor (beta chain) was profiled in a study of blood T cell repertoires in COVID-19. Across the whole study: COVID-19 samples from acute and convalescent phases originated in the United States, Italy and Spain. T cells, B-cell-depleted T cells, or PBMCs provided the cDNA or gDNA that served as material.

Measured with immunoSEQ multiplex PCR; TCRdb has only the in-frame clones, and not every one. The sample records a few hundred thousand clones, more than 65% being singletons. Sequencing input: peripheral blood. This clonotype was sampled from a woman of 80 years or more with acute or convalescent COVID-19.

This CDR3 reads CASSIRTKETQYF. As DNA, the CDR3 is TGTGCCAGCAGTATTCGGACTAAAGAGACCCAGTACTTC. The rearrangement links TRBV6-2 or TRBV6-3 to TRBJ2-5; possible D gene TRBD2, 6 bases. V was clipped by 5 bases and J by 3 bases, with 10 bases between them. CDR1 is MNHEY and CDR2 is SVGEGT in the germline V gene. The CDR3 sequence is 13 residues long.